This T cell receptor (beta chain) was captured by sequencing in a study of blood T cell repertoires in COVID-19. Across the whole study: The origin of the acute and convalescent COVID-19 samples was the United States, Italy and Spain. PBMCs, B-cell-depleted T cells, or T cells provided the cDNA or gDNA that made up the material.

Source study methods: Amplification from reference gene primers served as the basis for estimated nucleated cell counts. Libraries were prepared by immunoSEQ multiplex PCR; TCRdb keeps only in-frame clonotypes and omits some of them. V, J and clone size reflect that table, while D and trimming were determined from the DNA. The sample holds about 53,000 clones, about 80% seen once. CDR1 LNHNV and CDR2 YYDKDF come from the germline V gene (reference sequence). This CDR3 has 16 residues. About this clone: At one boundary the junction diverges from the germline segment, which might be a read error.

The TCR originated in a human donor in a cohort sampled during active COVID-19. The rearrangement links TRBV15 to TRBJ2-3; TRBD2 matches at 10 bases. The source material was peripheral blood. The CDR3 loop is CTTSQTGTSDTDTQYF. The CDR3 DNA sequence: TGTACCACCAGCCAAACCGGGACTAGCGACACAGATACGCAGTATTTT.